These T cell receptor beta chains were read from a single sample in a study of cytomegalovirus exposure and HLA in healthy donors. Only in-frame clones appear in the TCRdb table, and some are missing; sequencing was by immunoSEQ multiplex PCR. The repertoire holds roughly 150,000 clones, about 80% seen once, with less than 7.5% in the top ten. Material for sequencing was PBMCs. The receptors were gathered from a woman aged 35 to 49 in good health and CMV-seropositive. CDR3s include the opening cysteine and the closing phenylalanine or tryptophan. The order of the fields is D gene, J gene, clone size, V gene, CDR3 protein, CDR3 DNA. A D gene is named only where the DNA matches it firmly. The size of a clone is reported for some rows only, either as once, few or many, or as a class for expanded clones.

d_gene: NA; j_gene: TRBJ2-7; abundance: NA; v_gene: TRBV2; CDR3aa: CASMTLAFYDYEQYF; CDR3nt: TGTGCCAGCATGACCCTAGCCTTTTATGACTACGAGCAGTACTTC
d_gene: NA; j_gene: TRBJ2-1; abundance: few; v_gene: TRBV5-1; CDR3aa: CASSLGASAFNNEQFF; CDR3nt: TGCGCCAGCAGCTTGGGGGCTAGCGCCTTTAACAATGAGCAGTTCTTC
d_gene: NA; j_gene: TRBJ1-2; abundance: few; v_gene: TRBV27; CDR3aa: CASSLGRAGGYTF; CDR3nt: TGTGCCAGCAGTTTAGGCAGGGCCGGTGGCTACACCTTC
d_gene: NA; j_gene: TRBJ1-5; abundance: NA; v_gene: TRBV6-6; CDR3aa: CASSFPQVNQPQHF; CDR3nt: TGTGCCAGCAGCTTCCCCCAGGTCAATCAGCCCCAGCATTTT
d_gene: TRBD1; j_gene: TRBJ1-1; abundance: NA; v_gene: TRBV29-1; CDR3aa: CSVARTGGGTEAFF; CDR3nt: TGCAGCGTTGCGCGGACAGGGGGCGGCACTGAAGCTTTCTTT
d_gene: NA; j_gene: TRBJ1-1; abundance: few; v_gene: TRBV7-9; CDR3aa: CASSKQDGLNTEAFF; CDR3nt: TGTGCCAGCAGCAAACAGGACGGATTGAACACTGAAGCTTTCTTT
d_gene: NA; j_gene: TRBJ1-6; abundance: NA; v_gene: TRBV11-2; CDR3aa: CASSLAGLNSPLHF; CDR3nt: TGTGCCAGCAGCTTAGCAGGGCTTAATTCACCCCTCCACTTT
d_gene: TRBD2; j_gene: TRBJ2-7; abundance: NA; v_gene: TRBV11-2; CDR3aa: CASSFTGLAVSYEQYF; CDR3nt: TGTGCCAGCAGCTTCACCGGACTAGCGGTGTCCTACGAGCAGTACTTC
d_gene: TRBD2; j_gene: TRBJ2-2; abundance: NA; v_gene: TRBV28; CDR3aa: CASGLAENTGELFF; CDR3nt: TGTGCCAGCGGACTAGCCGAGAACACCGGGGAGCTGTTTTTT
d_gene: TRBD1; j_gene: TRBJ2-5; abundance: NA; v_gene: TRBV18; CDR3aa: CASSMGQGETQYF; CDR3nt: TGTGCCAGCTCAATGGGACAGGGAGAGACCCAGTACTTC
d_gene: TRBD1; j_gene: TRBJ1-5; abundance: once; v_gene: TRBV28; CDR3aa: CASSPWGGGGQGLLSNQPQHF; CDR3nt: TGTGCCAGCAGTCCCTGGGGTGGAGGCGGACAGGGACTTTTAAGCAATCAGCCCCAGCATTTT
d_gene: NA; j_gene: TRBJ2-7; abundance: NA; v_gene: TRBV28; CDR3aa: CASSTTGLTYEQYF; CDR3nt: TGTGCCAGCAGCACCACAGGGTTGACCTACGAGCAGTACTTC
d_gene: NA; j_gene: TRBJ1-5; abundance: few; v_gene: TRBV6-5; CDR3aa: CASSYAIGQPQHF; CDR3nt: TGTGCCAGCAGTTACGCGATTGGTCAGCCCCAGCATTTT
d_gene: NA; j_gene: TRBJ2-3; abundance: NA; v_gene: TRBV19; CDR3aa: CASRQGRDTQYF; CDR3nt: TGTGCCAGTAGACAGGGTCGAGATACGCAGTATTTT
d_gene: TRBD1; j_gene: TRBJ2-3; abundance: once; v_gene: TRBV9; CDR3aa: CASSVETGGPDTQYF; CDR3nt: TGTGCCAGCAGCGTAGAGACAGGGGGGCCAGATACGCAGTATTTT
d_gene: NA; j_gene: TRBJ1-2; abundance: NA; v_gene: TRBV6-1; CDR3aa: CASSEQQGKWNYGYTF; CDR3nt: TGTGCCAGCAGTGAACAACAGGGTAAATGGAACTATGGCTACACCTTC
d_gene: NA; j_gene: TRBJ2-7; abundance: NA; v_gene: TRBV6-1; CDR3aa: CASGGPKAYEQYF; CDR3nt: TGTGCCAGCGGTGGGCCAAAAGCCTACGAGCAGTACTTC
d_gene: TRBD1; j_gene: TRBJ1-5; abundance: NA; v_gene: TRBV19; CDR3aa: CASSINGAGQGSNQPQHF; CDR3nt: TGTGCCAGTAGTATAAACGGAGCGGGACAGGGAAGTAATCAGCCCCAGCATTTT
d_gene: NA; j_gene: TRBJ1-3; abundance: NA; v_gene: TRBV5-1; CDR3aa: CASSPIDGSGNTIYF; CDR3nt: TGCGCCAGCAGCCCAATCGACGGGTCCGGAAACACCATATATTTT
d_gene: TRBD2; j_gene: TRBJ2-1; abundance: few; v_gene: TRBV7-3; CDR3aa: CASSAREGHEQFF; CDR3nt: TGTGCCAGCAGCGCCCGGGAGGGCCATGAGCAGTTCTTC
d_gene: TRBD2; j_gene: TRBJ2-5; abundance: NA; v_gene: TRBV7-7; CDR3aa: CASSLGRTRNWYQETQYF; CDR3nt: TGTGCTAGCAGCTTAGGAAGGACTAGGAACTGGTACCAAGAGACCCAGTACTTC
d_gene: TRBD1; j_gene: TRBJ2-3; abundance: NA; v_gene: TRBV10-1; CDR3aa: CASRPGGDRGGSRTDTQYF; CDR3nt: TGCGCCAGCAGACCTGGGGGGGACAGGGGTGGGAGTCGGACAGATACGCAGTATTTT
d_gene: NA; j_gene: TRBJ2-3; abundance: NA; v_gene: TRBV19; CDR3aa: CASSRRVWTDTQYF; CDR3nt: TGTGCCAGTAGTAGGAGGGTTTGGACAGATACGCAGTATTTT
d_gene: TRBD1; j_gene: TRBJ2-1; abundance: NA; v_gene: TRBV9; CDR3aa: CASSRGTGYRNEQFF; CDR3nt: TGTGCCAGCAGCCGCGGGACAGGGTATAGGAATGAGCAGTTCTTC
d_gene: TRBD2; j_gene: TRBJ2-5; abundance: NA; v_gene: TRBV13; CDR3aa: CASSLLLAGRETQYF; CDR3nt: TGTGCCAGCAGCTTACTTCTAGCGGGACGCGAGACCCAGTACTTC
d_gene: NA; j_gene: TRBJ1-3; abundance: NA; v_gene: TRBV7-2; CDR3aa: CASSSPHQGYGNTIYF; CDR3nt: TGTGCCAGCAGCTCCCCCCACCAGGGGTATGGAAACACCATATATTTT
d_gene: TRBD2; j_gene: TRBJ2-2; abundance: NA; v_gene: TRBV6-1; CDR3aa: CASSASRTSGAGELFF; CDR3nt: TGTGCCAGCAGTGCTTCCCGGACTAGCGGGGCCGGGGAGCTGTTTTTT
d_gene: NA; j_gene: TRBJ1-1; abundance: NA; v_gene: TRBV18; CDR3aa: CASSPSKGSTEAFF; CDR3nt: TGTGCCAGCTCACCGTCTAAGGGGTCCACTGAAGCTTTCTTT
d_gene: TRBD1; j_gene: TRBJ1-5; abundance: NA; v_gene: TRBV28; CDR3aa: CASSPEGADQPQHF; CDR3nt: TGTGCCAGCAGCCCCGAGGGGGCGGATCAGCCCCAGCATTTT
d_gene: TRBD1; j_gene: TRBJ2-6; abundance: NA; v_gene: TRBV5-8; CDR3aa: CASSLGGQGAAGANVLTF; CDR3nt: TGTGCCAGCAGCTTGGGCGGACAGGGGGCGGCTGGGGCCAACGTCCTGACTTTC
d_gene: NA; j_gene: TRBJ1-1; abundance: NA; v_gene: TRBV6-5; CDR3aa: CASSYAGGAFF; CDR3nt: TGTGCCAGCAGTTACGCGGGGGGAGCTTTCTTT
d_gene: NA; j_gene: TRBJ2-7; abundance: NA; v_gene: TRBV5-6; CDR3aa: CASSTTREQYF; CDR3nt: TGTGCCAGCAGTACGACTCGCGAGCAGTACTTC
d_gene: TRBD2; j_gene: TRBJ2-1; abundance: NA; v_gene: TRBV6-4; CDR3aa: CASSGGTSGRNEQFF; CDR3nt: TGTGCCAGCAGTGGGGGGACTAGCGGGAGAAATGAGCAGTTCTTC
d_gene: TRBD2; j_gene: TRBJ2-3; abundance: NA; v_gene: TRBV7-9; CDR3aa: CASSLTSGRPGGTDTQYF; CDR3nt: TGTGCCAGCAGCTTGACTAGCGGGAGGCCGGGGGGCACAGATACGCAGTATTTT
d_gene: TRBD1; j_gene: TRBJ1-1; abundance: NA; v_gene: TRBV29-1; CDR3aa: CSVAPGGRTEAFF; CDR3nt: TGCAGCGTTGCACCAGGGGGGCGGACTGAAGCTTTCTTT
d_gene: TRBD1; j_gene: TRBJ1-5; abundance: NA; v_gene: TRBV4-2; CDR3aa: CASRSDRGNQPQHF; CDR3nt: TGTGCCAGCAGGTCCGACAGGGGCAATCAGCCCCAGCATTTT
d_gene: TRBD2; j_gene: TRBJ2-3; abundance: NA; v_gene: TRBV25-1; CDR3aa: CASSEYRGSGMTDTQYF; CDR3nt: TGTGCCAGCAGTGAATACCGGGGCAGCGGGATGACAGATACGCAGTATTTT
d_gene: NA; j_gene: TRBJ1-5; abundance: NA; v_gene: TRBV23-1; CDR3aa: CASSQFQGFCSNQPQHF; CDR3nt: TGCGCCAGCAGTCAATTTCAGGGTTTCTGTAGCAATCAGCCCCAGCATTTT
d_gene: NA; j_gene: TRBJ2-7; abundance: NA; v_gene: TRBV28; CDR3aa: CASSQNHWAGYF; CDR3nt: TGTGCCAGCAGTCAAAACCATTGGGCAGGGTACTTC
d_gene: NA; j_gene: TRBJ1-3; abundance: NA; v_gene: TRBV6-5; CDR3aa: CASSKLSSGNTIYF; CDR3nt: TGTGCCAGCAGTAAGCTGAGCTCTGGAAACACCATATATTTT
d_gene: NA; j_gene: TRBJ2-5; abundance: few; v_gene: TRBV6-5; CDR3aa: CASARDRQETQYF; CDR3nt: TGTGCCAGCGCCAGGGATCGCCAAGAGACCCAGTACTTC
d_gene: NA; j_gene: TRBJ2-4; abundance: NA; v_gene: TRBV21-1; CDR3aa: CASSPIGLAGAKAVKNIQYF; CDR3nt: TGTGCCAGCAGCCCTATTGGACTAGCGGGCGCAAAAGCAGTCAAAAACATTCAGTACTTC
d_gene: TRBD1; j_gene: TRBJ2-3; abundance: few; v_gene: TRBV15; CDR3aa: CATSLRDRETDTQYF; CDR3nt: TGTGCCACCAGCCTCCGGGACAGGGAAACAGATACGCAGTATTTT
d_gene: NA; j_gene: TRBJ1-2; abundance: NA; v_gene: TRBV5-1; CDR3aa: CASSFQGYGYTF; CDR3nt: TGCGCCAGCAGCTTCCAGGGTTATGGCTACACCTTC
d_gene: TRBD1; j_gene: TRBJ2-5; abundance: few; v_gene: TRBV5-1; CDR3aa: CASSSPDRAETQYF; CDR3nt: TGCGCCAGCAGCAGCCCCGACAGGGCGGAGACCCAGTACTTC
d_gene: NA; j_gene: TRBJ2-2; abundance: NA; v_gene: TRBV2; CDR3aa: CASSPLARGELFF; CDR3nt: TGTGCCAGCAGCCCCCTAGCGCGCGGGGAGCTGTTTTTT
d_gene: TRBD2; j_gene: TRBJ2-7; abundance: NA; v_gene: TRBV10-3; CDR3aa: CAISKRTSGERNGYEQYF; CDR3nt: TGTGCCATCAGTAAGAGGACTAGCGGGGAGCGGAATGGGTACGAGCAGTACTTC
d_gene: NA; j_gene: TRBJ1-1; abundance: NA; v_gene: TRBV20-1; CDR3aa: CSAGRNTEAFF; CDR3nt: TGCAGTGCGGGCAGGAACACTGAAGCTTTCTTT
d_gene: NA; j_gene: TRBJ2-2; abundance: NA; v_gene: TRBV6-5; CDR3aa: CASSGTNTGELFF; CDR3nt: TGTGCCAGCTCTGGGACAAACACCGGGGAGCTGTTTTTT
d_gene: TRBD1; j_gene: TRBJ1-1; abundance: NA; v_gene: TRBV2; CDR3aa: CASSTGGAGRTEAFF; CDR3nt: TGTGCCAGCAGTACAGGGGGCGCGGGCCGAACTGAAGCTTTCTTT
d_gene: NA; j_gene: TRBJ2-7; abundance: NA; v_gene: TRBV6-1; CDR3aa: CASSGGETYEQYF; CDR3nt: TGTGCCAGCAGTGGGGGAGAGACCTACGAGCAGTACTTC
d_gene: NA; j_gene: TRBJ1-1; abundance: NA; v_gene: TRBV5-1; CDR3aa: CASSPGPGARTEAFF; CDR3nt: TGCGCCAGCAGCCCTGGACCAGGGGCGAGGACTGAAGCTTTCTTT
d_gene: TRBD2; j_gene: TRBJ2-3; abundance: NA; v_gene: TRBV11-2; CDR3aa: CASSSLAGGPDTQYF; CDR3nt: TGTGCCAGCAGCTCCCTAGCGGGAGGACCAGATACGCAGTATTTT
d_gene: NA; j_gene: TRBJ1-5; abundance: NA; v_gene: TRBV28; CDR3aa: CASTVSRQPQHF; CDR3nt: TGTGCCAGCACCGTAAGTCGGCAGCCCCAGCATTTT
d_gene: TRBD2; j_gene: TRBJ2-5; abundance: NA; v_gene: TRBV7-9; CDR3aa: CASSLGTSGQETQYF; CDR3nt: TGTGCCAGCAGCCTAGGGACTAGCGGCCAAGAGACCCAGTACTTC